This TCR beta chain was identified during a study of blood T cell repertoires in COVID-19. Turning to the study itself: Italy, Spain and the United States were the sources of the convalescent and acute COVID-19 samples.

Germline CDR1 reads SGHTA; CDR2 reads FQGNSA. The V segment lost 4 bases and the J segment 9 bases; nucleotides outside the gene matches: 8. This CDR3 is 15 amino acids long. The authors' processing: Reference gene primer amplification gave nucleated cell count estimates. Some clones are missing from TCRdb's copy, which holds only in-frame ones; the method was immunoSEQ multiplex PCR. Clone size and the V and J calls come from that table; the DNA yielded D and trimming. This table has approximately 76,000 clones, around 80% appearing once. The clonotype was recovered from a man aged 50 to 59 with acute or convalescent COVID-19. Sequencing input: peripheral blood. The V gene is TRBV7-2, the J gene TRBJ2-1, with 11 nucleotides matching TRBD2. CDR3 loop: CASSSTSGISPEQFF. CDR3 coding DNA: TGTGCCAGCAGCTCGACTAGCGGGATCTCTCCTGAGCAGTTCTTC. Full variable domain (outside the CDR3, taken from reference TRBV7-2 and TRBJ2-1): GAGVSQSPSNKVTEKGKDVELRCDPISGHTALYWYRQSLGQGLEFLIYFQGNSAPDKSGLPSDRFSAERTGGSVSTLTIQRTQQEDSAVYLCASSSTSGISPEQFFGPGTRLTVL.